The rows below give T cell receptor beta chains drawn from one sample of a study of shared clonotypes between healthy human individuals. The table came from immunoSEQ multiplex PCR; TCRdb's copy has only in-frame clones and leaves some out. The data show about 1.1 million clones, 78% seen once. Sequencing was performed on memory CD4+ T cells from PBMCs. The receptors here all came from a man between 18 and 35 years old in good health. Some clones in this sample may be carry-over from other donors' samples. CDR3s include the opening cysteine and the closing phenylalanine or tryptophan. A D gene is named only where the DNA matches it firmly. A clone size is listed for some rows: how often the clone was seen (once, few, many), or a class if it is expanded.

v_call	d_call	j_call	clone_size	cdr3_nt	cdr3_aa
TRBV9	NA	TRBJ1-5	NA	TGTGCCAGCAGCATAGACAGTATACAGCCCCAGCATTTT	CASSIDSIQPQHF
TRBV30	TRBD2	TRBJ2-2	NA	TGTGCCTGGAGTCCCCGTTCGGGGACTAGGAACACCGGGGAGCTGTTTTTT	CAWSPRSGTRNTGELFF
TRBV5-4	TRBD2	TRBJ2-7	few	TGTGCCAGCAGCTTGGATGGACTAGCGGGAGGGGGAACCTACGAGCAGTACTTC	CASSLDGLAGGGTYEQYF
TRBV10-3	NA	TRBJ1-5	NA	TGTGCCATCAGCCCAGGGGACGGCAATCAGCCCCAGCATTTT	CAISPGDGNQPQHF
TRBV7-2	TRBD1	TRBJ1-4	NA	TGTGCCAGCAGCTCCGGGACAGCCTTAATGGATGAAAAACTGTTTTTT	CASSSGTALMDEKLFF
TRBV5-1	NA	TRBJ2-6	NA	TGCGCCAGCAGCTTGAGGAGAGACAGTCTGATCTCTGGGGCCAACGTCCTGACTTTC	CASSLRRDSLISGANVLTF
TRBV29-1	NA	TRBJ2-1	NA	TGCAGCGTTGAAGTGTCGATGGGGAATGAGCAGTTCTTC	CSVEVSMGNEQFF
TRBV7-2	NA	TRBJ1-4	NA	TGTGCCAGCAGCCAAGGTTCAGGAGGCTATGAAAAACTGTTTTTT	CASSQGSGGYEKLFF
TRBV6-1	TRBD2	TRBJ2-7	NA	TGTGCCAGCAGACGGACTAGCGGGGAAGCCTACGAGCAGTACTTC	CASRRTSGEAYEQYF
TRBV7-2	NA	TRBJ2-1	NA	TGTGCCAGCAGCCCCCGTGGGGGCGATCACAATGAGCAGTTCTTC	CASSPRGGDHNEQFF
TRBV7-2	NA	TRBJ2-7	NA	TGTGCCAGCAGCTTAGGGGCCGGGACGCACGCCTACGAGCAGTACTTC	CASSLGAGTHAYEQYF
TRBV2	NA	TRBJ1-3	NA	TGTGCCAGTAATGGGGTTTTGTCTGGAAACACCATATATTTT	CASNGVLSGNTIYF
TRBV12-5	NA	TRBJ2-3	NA	TGTGCTAGTGAGTTAGACAGGGAGGGGATTACAGATACGCAGTATTTT	CASELDREGITDTQYF
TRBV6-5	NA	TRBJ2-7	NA	TGTGCCAGCAGTTACCCCCTCTTAGGCGGGAATAACGAGCAGTACTTC	CASSYPLLGGNNEQYF
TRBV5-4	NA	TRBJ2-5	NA	TGTGCCAGCAGCTTTCATGGCGGGGAGACCCAGTACTTC	CASSFHGGETQYF